A selection of T cell receptor beta chains follows, all from one sample in a study of cytomegalovirus exposure and HLA in healthy donors. The data were produced by immunoSEQ multiplex PCR, yet TCRdb's version contains in-frame clones alone and is incomplete. The data contain around 100,000 clones, roughly 75% of them singletons. The material sequenced was PBMCs. Source of these receptors: a woman under 30 in good health and CMV-seropositive. Each CDR3 is given with its conserved first and last residue. Fields, in order: V gene, clone size, D gene, J gene, CDR3 protein, CDR3 DNA. The D gene is left open where the match is weak. Size values are once, few and many counts, or a class for expanded clones, and some rows have none.

TRBV5-4	-	TRBD1	TRBJ2-1	CASSLPGQGWNEQFF	TGTGCCAGCAGCTTACCGGGACAGGGGTGGAATGAGCAGTTCTTC
TRBV7-2	few	TRBD1	TRBJ1-5	CASSPRTGGLYSNQPQHF	TGTGCCAGCAGCCCGAGGACAGGGGGATTATATAGCAATCAGCCCCAGCATTTT
TRBV2	-	TRBD1	TRBJ2-3	CASSESGTGADTQYF	TGTGCCAGCAGTGAGTCAGGGACAGGGGCAGATACGCAGTATTTT
TRBV1	-	-	TRBJ2-7	CTSSRPGHEQYF	TGCACCAGCAGCCGACCAGGGCACGAGCAGTACTTC
TRBV10-3	-	TRBD2	TRBJ2-7	CAINGGREGSYEQYF	TGTGCCATCAATGGAGGCCGGGAGGGTTCCTACGAGCAGTACTTC
TRBV4-3	-	TRBD2	TRBJ2-4	CASSLIPTGGAKNIQYF	TGCGCCAGCAGCCTAATTCCAACGGGAGGCGCCAAAAACATTCAGTACTTC
TRBV5-1	-	TRBD2	TRBJ2-1	CASSLDTSAEIQFF	TGCGCCAGCAGCTTAGACACTAGCGCTGAAATACAGTTCTTC
TRBV5-1	many	-	TRBJ2-5	CASSGFLGETQYF	TGCGCCAGCAGCGGGTTTCTAGGAGAGACCCAGTACTTC
TRBV10-3	-	TRBD2	TRBJ2-5	CAISVGTSGKGRRETQYF	TGTGCCATCAGTGTCGGGACTAGCGGTAAGGGCCGACGGGAGACCCAGTACTTC
TRBV28	few	-	TRBJ1-1	CASSLFLGATLF	TGTGCCAGCAGTTTATTTCTGGGCGCAACTTTGTTT
TRBV27	-	TRBD2	TRBJ2-3	CASTGTSSDTQYF	TGTGCCAGCACCGGGACTAGCTCAGATACGCAGTATTTT
TRBV7-2	-	-	TRBJ2-7	CASRVQSSYEQYF	TGTGCCAGCAGGGTACAGAGCTCCTACGAGCAGTACTTC
TRBV4-3	once	-	TRBJ2-1	CASSQDRVTYNEQFF	TGCGCCAGCAGCCAAGATCGTGTAACCTACAATGAGCAGTTCTTC
TRBV4-2	-	-	TRBJ1-2	CASSLTDPNYGYTF	TGTGCCAGCAGCCTTACAGATCCTAACTATGGCTACACCTTC
TRBV4-2	-	TRBD2	TRBJ2-3	CASSQDLLAGGKDTQYF	TGTGCCAGCAGCCAAGATTTGCTAGCGGGAGGAAAAGATACGCAGTATTTT
TRBV28	-	TRBD1	TRBJ2-2	CASSLSPGQGDTGELFF	TGTGCCAGCAGTTTATCCCCTGGACAGGGGGACACCGGGGAGCTGTTTTTT
TRBV6-5	-	-	TRBJ1-1	CASSFTGTEAFF	TGTGCCAGCAGCTTCACGGGGACTGAAGCTTTCTTT
TRBV4-3	few	-	TRBJ2-3	CASSQVGTSTDTQYF	TGCGCCAGCAGCCAAGTGGGGACTAGCACAGATACGCAGTATTTT
TRBV19	-	-	TRBJ1-2	CASRQQGNYGYTF	TGTGCCAGTAGACAACAGGGAAACTATGGCTACACCTTC
TRBV5-4	-	TRBD1	TRBJ1-2	CASSSPRTGTNYGYTF	TGTGCCAGCAGCTCCCCTCGGACAGGGACTAACTATGGCTACACCTTC
TRBV18	few	-	TRBJ1-5	CASSPVGYNQPQHF	TGTGCCAGCTCACCGGTCGGGTACAATCAGCCCCAGCATTTT
TRBV30	once	-	TRBJ2-5	CAWSVRASSSQETQYF	TGTGCCTGGAGTGTACGTGCTAGCAGTTCACAAGAGACCCAGTACTTC
TRBV28	-	-	TRBJ2-4	CASSIFSLTRGAKNIQYF	TGTGCCAGCAGCATTTTTTCCCTAACTAGAGGGGCCAAAAACATTCAGTACTTC
TRBV28	-	TRBD2	TRBJ2-3	CASSSGSGTDTQYF	TGTGCCAGCAGTAGCGGGAGTGGCACAGATACGCAGTATTTT
TRBV7-6	-	TRBD2	TRBJ2-7	CASSPGDYTYEQYF	TGTGCCAGCAGCCCCGGGGACTACACCTACGAGCAGTACTTC
TRBV4-3	once	TRBD2	TRBJ2-1	CASSQAASGSSYNEQFF	TGCGCCAGCAGCCAAGCGGCTAGCGGGAGCTCCTACAATGAGCAGTTCTTC
TRBV6-1	few	TRBD1	TRBJ1-2	CASGQGDYGYTF	TGTGCCAGCGGGCAGGGGGACTATGGCTACACCTTC
TRBV9	-	TRBD2	TRBJ2-1	CASSVGTSGRDDEQFF	TGTGCCAGCAGCGTAGGGACTAGCGGGAGAGATGATGAGCAGTTCTTC
TRBV28	-	TRBD2	TRBJ2-3	CASSLGTSGTDTQYF	TGTGCCAGCAGTTTAGGGACTAGCGGCACAGATACGCAGTATTTT
TRBV19	-	-	TRBJ1-1	CASSTAYEAFF	TGTGCCAGTAGTACCGCCTATGAAGCTTTCTTT
TRBV6-4	-	-	TRBJ2-2	CASRGGNTGELFF	TGTGCCAGCAGAGGAGGAAACACCGGGGAGCTGTTTTTT
TRBV29-1	-	-	TRBJ1-2	CSVEDGSNYGYTF	TGCAGCGTTGAAGACGGTTCTAACTATGGCTACACCTTC
TRBV7-6	-	TRBD2	TRBJ2-5	CASSFPRTSGQETQYF	TGTGCCAGCAGCTTCCCTCGGACTAGCGGCCAAGAGACCCAGTACTTC
TRBV11-3	-	-	TRBJ2-7	CASSLGYGSEQYF	TGTGCCAGCAGCTTAGGGTACGGGAGCGAGCAGTACTTC
TRBV4-1	few	-	TRBJ1-1	CASSQGNEAFF	TGCGCCAGCAGCCAAGGTAATGAAGCTTTCTTT
TRBV9	-	TRBD2	TRBJ2-5	CASSPRTSPETQYF	TGTGCCAGCAGCCCACGGACTAGCCCCGAGACCCAGTACTTC
TRBV10-3	-	TRBD1	TRBJ2-5	CAISLDRGETQYF	TGTGCCATCAGTTTGGACAGGGGTGAGACCCAGTACTTC
TRBV4-1	-	TRBD1	TRBJ2-7	CASSQSGTGDSYEQYF	TGCGCCAGCAGCCAGAGTGGGACAGGGGACTCCTACGAGCAGTACTTC
TRBV7-6	-	-	TRBJ2-2	CASSLVGTPNTGELFF	TGTGCCAGCAGCTTAGTAGGGACACCGAACACCGGGGAGCTGTTTTTT
TRBV9	-	TRBD2	TRBJ2-5	CASSVGTTQETQYF	TGTGCCAGCAGCGTTGGGACTACCCAAGAGACCCAGTACTTC
TRBV11-2	-	-	TRBJ2-7	CASSLRSPTYEQYF	TGTGCCAGCAGCTTAAGATCACCTACCTACGAGCAGTACTTC
TRBV7-2	-	TRBD1	TRBJ1-1	CASSPGQGATEAFF	TGTGCCAGCAGCCCAGGACAGGGGGCGACGGAAGCTTTCTTT
TRBV7-8	-	TRBD2	TRBJ2-3	CASLLSGRNTDTQYF	TGTGCCAGCCTACTTAGCGGGAGGAATACAGATACGCAGTATTTT
TRBV19	few	-	TRBJ1-4	CASSPDSATNEKLFF	TGTGCCAGTAGTCCGGACTCAGCAACTAATGAAAAACTGTTTTTT
TRBV27	few	-	TRBJ2-2	CASSLGHGTGELFF	TGTGCCAGCAGTTTAGGCCACGGGACCGGGGAGCTGTTTTTT
TRBV5-1	-	TRBD2	TRBJ2-1	CASSLTPSGTSSYNEQFF	TGCGCCAGCAGCCTCACACCTAGCGGGACTAGCTCCTACAATGAGCAGTTCTTC
TRBV29-1	-	-	TRBJ1-1	CSVEDLTTENTEAFF	TGCAGCGTTGAAGACTTAACGACAGAGAACACTGAAGCTTTCTTT
TRBV28	-	-	TRBJ1-2	CASSLRGYGYTF	TGTGCCAGCAGTTTACGCGGCTATGGCTACACCTTC
TRBV7-2	-	TRBD2	TRBJ2-7	CASSTRGGSSEQYF	TGTGCCAGCAGCACCAGAGGCGGGAGCAGCGAGCAGTACTTC
TRBV18	-	TRBD2	TRBJ2-3	CASSQTSGSTDTQYF	TGTGCCAGCTCACAAACTAGCGGGAGCACAGATACGCAGTATTTT
TRBV4-3	once	-	TRBJ2-3	CASSQYWSARLFGTDTQYF	TGCGCCAGCAGCCAATATTGGAGCGCTCGGCTATTCGGGACAGATACGCAGTATTTT